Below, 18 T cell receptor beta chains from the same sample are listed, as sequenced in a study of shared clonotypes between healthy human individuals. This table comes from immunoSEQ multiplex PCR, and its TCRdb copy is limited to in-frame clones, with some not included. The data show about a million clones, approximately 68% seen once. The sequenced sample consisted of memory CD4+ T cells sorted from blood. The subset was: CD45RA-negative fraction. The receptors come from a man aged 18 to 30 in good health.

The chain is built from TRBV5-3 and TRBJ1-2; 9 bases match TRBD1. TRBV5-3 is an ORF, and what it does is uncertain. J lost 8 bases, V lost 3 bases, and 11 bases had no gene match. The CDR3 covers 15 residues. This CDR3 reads CARSSPGTGPIGYTF. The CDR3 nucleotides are TGTGCCAGAAGCTCTCCCGGGACAGGGCCCATAGGCTACACCTTC.

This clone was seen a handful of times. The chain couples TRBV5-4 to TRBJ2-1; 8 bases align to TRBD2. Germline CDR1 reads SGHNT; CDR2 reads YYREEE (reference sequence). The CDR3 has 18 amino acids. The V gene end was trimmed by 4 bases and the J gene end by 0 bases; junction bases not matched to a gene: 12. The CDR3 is CASSRASGSRSSYNEQFF. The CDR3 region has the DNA TGTGCCAGCAGCCGGGCAAGCGGGAGTCGCTCCTCCTACAATGAGCAGTTCTTC.

CDR3 loop: CASSRGTSGTYEQYF. The DNA for the CDR3 is TGTGCCAGCAGCCGGGGGACTAGCGGAACCTACGAGCAGTACTTC. The chain combines TRBV6-1 with TRBJ2-7, with 11 bases that match TRBD2. J was trimmed by 2 bases and V by 6 bases; bases with no gene match: 6. From germline, CDR1 is MNHNS and CDR2 SASEGT. The length of the CDR3 is 15 residues.

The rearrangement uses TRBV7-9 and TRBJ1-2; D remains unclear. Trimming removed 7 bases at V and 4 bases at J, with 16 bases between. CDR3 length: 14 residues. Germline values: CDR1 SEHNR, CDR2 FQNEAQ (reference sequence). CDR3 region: CASTSPWGGYGYTF. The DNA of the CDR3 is TGTGCCAGCACCTCCCCGTGGGGAGGCTATGGCTACACCTTC.

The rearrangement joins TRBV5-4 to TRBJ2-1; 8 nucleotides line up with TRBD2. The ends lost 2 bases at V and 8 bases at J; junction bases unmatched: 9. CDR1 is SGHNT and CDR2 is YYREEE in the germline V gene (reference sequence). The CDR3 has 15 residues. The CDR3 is CASSFAPGLVDEQFF. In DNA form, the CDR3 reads TGTGCCAGCAGCTTCGCCCCGGGACTAGTTGATGAGCAGTTCTTC.

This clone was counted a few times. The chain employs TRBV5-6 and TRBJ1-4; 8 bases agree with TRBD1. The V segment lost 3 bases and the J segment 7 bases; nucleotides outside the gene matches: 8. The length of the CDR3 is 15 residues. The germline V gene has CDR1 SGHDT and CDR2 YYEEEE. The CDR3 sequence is CASSSAGGEAEKLFF. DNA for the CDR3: TGTGCCAGCAGCTCTGCAGGGGGCGAGGCTGAAAAACTGTTTTTT. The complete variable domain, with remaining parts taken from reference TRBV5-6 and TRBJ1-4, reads DAGVTQSPTHLIKTRGQQVTLRCSPKSGHDTVSWYQQALGQGPQFIFQYYEEEERQRGNFPDRFSGHQFPNYSSELNVNALLLGDSALYLCASSSAGGEAEKLFFGSGTQLSVL.

This CDR3 reads CASIEGAVMNTEAFF. CDR3 nucleotide sequence: TGTGCCAGCATAGAAGGGGCAGTCATGAACACTGAAGCTTTCTTT. V gene TRBV6-1 combines with J gene TRBJ1-1, with D possibly being TRBD1 (5 bases). The CDR3 extends over 15 amino acids. CDR1 and CDR2 (germline): MNHNS, SASEGT. Trimming took off 7 bases at V and 0 bases at J, with 15 bases between the two ends.

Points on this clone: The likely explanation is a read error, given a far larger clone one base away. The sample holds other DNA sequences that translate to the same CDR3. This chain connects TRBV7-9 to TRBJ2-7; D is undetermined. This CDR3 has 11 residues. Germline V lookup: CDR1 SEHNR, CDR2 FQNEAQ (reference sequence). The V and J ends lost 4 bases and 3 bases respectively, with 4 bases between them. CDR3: CASSSNYEQYF. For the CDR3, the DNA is TGTGCCAGCAGCTCAAACTACGAGCAGTACTTC.

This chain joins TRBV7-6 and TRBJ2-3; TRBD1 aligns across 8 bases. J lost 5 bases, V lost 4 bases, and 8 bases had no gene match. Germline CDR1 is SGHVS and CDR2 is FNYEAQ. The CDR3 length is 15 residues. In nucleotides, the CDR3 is TGTGCCAGCAGCTCGTTCGGGACAGGCCAAGATACGCAGTATTTT. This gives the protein CASSSFGTGQDTQYF.

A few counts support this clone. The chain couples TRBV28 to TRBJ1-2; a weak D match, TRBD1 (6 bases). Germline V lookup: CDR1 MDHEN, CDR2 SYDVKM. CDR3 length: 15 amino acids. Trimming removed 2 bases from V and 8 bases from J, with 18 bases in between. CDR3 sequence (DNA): TGTGCCAGCAGTTTAGGTGCAGGGGCCCCCCGAGGCTACACCTTC. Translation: CASSLGAGAPRGYTF.

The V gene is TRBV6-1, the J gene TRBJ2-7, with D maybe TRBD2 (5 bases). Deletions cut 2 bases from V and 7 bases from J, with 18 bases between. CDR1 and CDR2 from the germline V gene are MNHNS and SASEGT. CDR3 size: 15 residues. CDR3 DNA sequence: TGTGCCAGCAGTGAACCTCTCGGACTGAGACGTGAGCAGTACTTC. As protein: CASSEPLGLRREQYF.

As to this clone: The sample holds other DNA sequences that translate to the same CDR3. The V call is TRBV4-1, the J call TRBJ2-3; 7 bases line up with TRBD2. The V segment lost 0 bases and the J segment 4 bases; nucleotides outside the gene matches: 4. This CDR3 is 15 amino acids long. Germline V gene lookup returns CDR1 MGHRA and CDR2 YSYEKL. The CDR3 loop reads CASSQDGGGADTQYF. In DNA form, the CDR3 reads TGCGCCAGCAGCCAAGACGGGGGAGGGGCAGATACGCAGTATTTT.

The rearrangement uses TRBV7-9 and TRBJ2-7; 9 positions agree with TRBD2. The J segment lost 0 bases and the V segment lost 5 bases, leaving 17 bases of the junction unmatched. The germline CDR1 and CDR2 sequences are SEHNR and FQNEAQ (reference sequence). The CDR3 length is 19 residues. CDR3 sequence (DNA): TGTGCCAGCAGCCCCACGGCCCCCACTAGCGGGCATAGCTCCTACGAGCAGTACTTC. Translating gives CASSPTAPTSGHSSYEQYF.

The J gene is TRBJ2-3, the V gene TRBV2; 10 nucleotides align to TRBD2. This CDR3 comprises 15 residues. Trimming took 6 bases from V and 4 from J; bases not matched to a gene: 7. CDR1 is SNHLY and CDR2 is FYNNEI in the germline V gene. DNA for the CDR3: TGTGCCAGCAGGCCTAGCGGGGGTTATCCAGATACGCAGTATTTT. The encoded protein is CASRPSGGYPDTQYF.

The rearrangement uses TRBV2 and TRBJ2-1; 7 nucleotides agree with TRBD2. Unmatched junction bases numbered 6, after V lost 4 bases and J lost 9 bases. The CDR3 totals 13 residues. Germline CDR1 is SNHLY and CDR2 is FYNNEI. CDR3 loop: CASSVGGRSEQFF. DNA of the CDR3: TGTGCCAGCAGTGTGGGGGGGAGGAGTGAGCAGTTCTTC. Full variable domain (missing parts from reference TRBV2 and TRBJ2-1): EPEVTQTPSHQVTQMGQEVILRCVPISNHLYFYWYRQILGQKVEFLVSFYNNEISEKSEIFDDQFSVERPDGSNFTLKIRSTKLEDSAMYFCASSVGGRSEQFFGPGTRLTVL.

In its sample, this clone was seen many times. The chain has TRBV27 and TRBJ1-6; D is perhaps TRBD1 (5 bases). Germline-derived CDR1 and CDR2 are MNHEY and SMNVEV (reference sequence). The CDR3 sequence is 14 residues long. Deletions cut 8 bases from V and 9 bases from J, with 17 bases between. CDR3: CASSRGENGSPLHF. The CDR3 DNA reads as TGTGCCAGCTCTAGAGGGGAGAATGGTTCACCCCTCCACTTT.

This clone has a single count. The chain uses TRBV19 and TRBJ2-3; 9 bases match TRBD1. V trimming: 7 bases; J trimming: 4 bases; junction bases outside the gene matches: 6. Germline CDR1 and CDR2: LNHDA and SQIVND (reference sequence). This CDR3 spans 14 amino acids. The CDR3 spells CASIDRGGPDTQYF. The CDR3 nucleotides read TGTGCCAGTATCGACAGGGGGGGCCCAGATACGCAGTATTTT.

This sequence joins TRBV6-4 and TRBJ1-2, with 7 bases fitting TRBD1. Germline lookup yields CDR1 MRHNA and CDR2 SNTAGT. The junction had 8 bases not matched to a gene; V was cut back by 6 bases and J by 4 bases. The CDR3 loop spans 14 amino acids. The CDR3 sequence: CASSPGQPSYGYTF. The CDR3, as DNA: TGTGCCAGCAGCCCGGGACAGCCATCCTATGGCTACACCTTC.